The 15 T cell receptor beta chains below all came from one sample that was sequenced in a study of PD-L1 blockade in urothelial cancer. Generated by immunoSEQ multiplex PCR, the TCRdb table keeps only in-frame clones and is missing some. Of 400 to 450 clones listed, about 31% are singletons. Source: tumor tissue, taken before atezolizumab (anti-PD-L1) treatment. The origin of the receptors is a man older than 75 with urothelial cancer.

The J gene is TRBJ2-4, the V gene TRBV18, with TRBD2 matching over 7 bases. The CDR3 spans 15 residues. Looked up from germline, CDR1 is KGHSH and CDR2 is LQKENI. The junction had 10 bases not matched to a gene; V was cut back by 3 bases and J by 8 bases. The CDR3: CASSPPRGEEDIQYF. The CDR3 DNA follows: TGTGCCAGCTCACCCCCTCGGGGGGAGGAGGACATTCAGTACTTC.

This clone was seen a handful of times. The V call is TRBV6-8, the J call TRBJ2-5; D call uncertain. Trimming pared 0 bases from V and 1 base from J, leaving 9 bases between. The germline V gene has CDR1 MNHGY and CDR2 SAAAGT. This CDR3 contains 15 residues. The CDR3 spells CASSYSGGLQETQYF. CDR3 in DNA: TGTGCCAGCAGTTACTCCGGTGGGCTCCAAGAGACCCAGTACTTC.

The chain is built from TRBV29-1 and TRBJ1-1; the match to TRBD1 covers 7 bases. The V segment lost 5 bases and the J segment 0 bases; nucleotides outside the gene matches: 6. This CDR3 has 14 residues. The germline CDR1 and CDR2 sequences are SQVTM and ANQGSEA. Here the CDR3 reads CSVTGTALNTEAFF. The DNA of the CDR3 is TGCAGCGTTACCGGGACAGCTTTGAACACTGAAGCTTTCTTT. Together with reference TRBV29-1 and TRBJ1-1, the CDR3 gives the full variable domain: SAVISQKPSRDICQRGTSLTIQCQVDSQVTMMFWYRQQPGQSLTLIATANQGSEATYESGFVIDKFPISRPNLTFSTLTVSNMSPEDSSIYLCSVTGTALNTEAFFGQGTRLTVV.

Within the sample, this clone is large. The V call is TRBV28, the J call TRBJ1-2; 7 positions match TRBD1. There are 17 residues in the CDR3. V was pared by 6 bases and J by 0 bases, with 13 bases of the junction left unmatched. Germline loops: CDR1 MDHEN, CDR2 SYDVKM. This chain's CDR3 is CASSSDRDLIPNYGYTF. In DNA form, the CDR3 reads TGTGCCAGCAGCTCTGACAGGGACCTTATTCCTAACTATGGCTACACCTTC.

This clone is labeled as large. V is TRBV6-8 and J is TRBJ2-5; possibly TRBD2 for D (6 bases). Germline lookup yields CDR1 MNHGY and CDR2 SAAAGT. V shed 6 bases and J shed 1 base, with 15 bases lying between them. The CDR3 is 15 amino acids. The CDR3 loop is CASSQTGGAQETQYF. In DNA, the CDR3 is TGTGCCAGCAGCCAAACGGGCGGGGCCCAAGAGACCCAGTACTTC.

In this sample, this clone turned up a few times. The CDR3: CASSLYSKNLAANEQFF. CDR3 coding DNA: TGTGCCAGCAGCTTATACTCCAAGAACCTAGCGGCGAATGAGCAGTTCTTC. V and J are TRBV11-3 and TRBJ2-1; 7 positions match TRBD2. With V trimmed by 2 bases and J by 7 bases, 14 bases remained unmatched. Germline values: CDR1 SGHNT, CDR2 YENEEA. The CDR3 runs to 17 residues.

In this sample, this clone is large. The V call is TRBV6-8, the J call TRBJ2-1, with 9 positions matching TRBD2. This CDR3 comprises 14 residues. CDR1 MNHGY and CDR2 SAAAGT come from the germline V gene. Unmatched junction bases numbered 3, after V lost 4 bases and J lost 5 bases. Here the CDR3 reads CASSSGLAHNEQFF. The DNA for the CDR3 is TGTGCCAGCAGTTCGGGACTAGCCCACAATGAGCAGTTCTTC.

The chain employs TRBV18 and TRBJ2-7; TRBD1 agrees at 10 bases. With V trimmed by 1 base and J by 5 bases, 5 bases remained unmatched. The CDR3 sequence is 15 residues long. The germline V gene encodes CDR1 KGHSH and CDR2 LQKENI. The CDR3 DNA sequence: TGTGCCAGCTCACCACAGGACAGGGGGTCCAACGAGCAGTACTTC. The encoded protein is CASSPQDRGSNEQYF.

The rearrangement uses TRBV29-1 and TRBJ1-3; D is ambiguous. The V gene lost 7 bases and the J gene lost 0 bases, with 10 bases spanning the gap. This CDR3 comprises 13 residues. Germline lookup yields CDR1 SQVTM and CDR2 ANQGSEA. CDR3 protein: CSADGVSGNTIYF. The CDR3 nucleotides read TGCAGCGCCGACGGGGTCTCTGGAAACACCATATATTTT. Looking up the rest from reference TRBV29-1 and TRBJ1-3 gives the full variable domain: SAVISQKPSRDICQRGTSLTIQCQVDSQVTMMFWYRQQPGQSLTLIATANQGSEATYESGFVIDKFPISRPNLTFSTLTVSNMSPEDSSIYLCSADGVSGNTIYFGEGSWLTVV.

This clone occurred a few times. The rearrangement links TRBV5-1 to TRBJ2-1; D is undetermined. This CDR3 region has 15 residues. Trimming cost V 6 bases and J 5 bases, with 18 bases left between them. CDR1 is SGHRS, CDR2 YFSETQ, per germline. The CDR3 nucleotides read TGCGCCAGCACACAAAATGACCCTAGGCACAATGAGCAGTTCTTC. Protein product: CASTQNDPRHNEQFF. Full variable domain (remainder filled in from reference TRBV5-1 and TRBJ2-1): KAGVTQTPRYLIKTRGQQVTLSCSPISGHRSVSWYQQTPGQGLQFLFEYFSETQRNKGNFPGRFSGRQFSNSRSEMNVSTLELGDSALYLCASTQNDPRHNEQFFGPGTRLTVL.

V usage is TRBV19 and J usage is TRBJ2-7, with D uncertain. Trimming removed 4 bases from V and 5 bases from J, with 18 bases in between. This CDR3 has 15 amino acids. The germline gives CDR1 LNHDA, CDR2 SQIVND (reference sequence). CDR3 bases: TGTGCCAGTAGTACGTACCCCTCTCCCTGGGACGAGCAGTACTTC. Protein: CASSTYPSPWDEQYF.

V usage is TRBV7-6 and J usage is TRBJ2-5, with D perhaps matching TRBD2 (7 bases). Germline-derived CDR1 and CDR2 are SGHVS and FNYEAQ. Trimming shortened V by 5 bases and J by 1 base, and 14 bases separated the two germline ends. The CDR3 length is 15 residues. As DNA, the CDR3 is TGTGCCAGCAGCCTAGGAGGGGGGGGCCAAGAGACCCAGTACTTC. Amino acids: CASSLGGGGQETQYF.

This sequence joins TRBV18 and TRBJ2-1; 9 bases map to TRBD2. The trim removed 2 bases at V and 5 bases at J, leaving 7 bases unmatched. CDR1 and CDR2 (germline): KGHSH, LQKENI. The CDR3 runs 16 residues. This chain's CDR3 is CASSPNQAGGNNEQFF. The CDR3 DNA follows: TGTGCCAGCTCACCAAATCAAGCGGGAGGTAACAATGAGCAGTTCTTC.

The chain uses TRBV14 and TRBJ1-2, with D perhaps matching TRBD1 (6 bases). CDR3 length equals 13 residues. With 4 bases removed from V and 4 bases from J, the gap between germline ends came to 10 bases. Germline lookup yields CDR1 SGHDN and CDR2 FVKESK. The chain's CDR3 is CASSPVRGYGYTF. In DNA, the CDR3 is TGTGCCAGCAGCCCGGTCAGGGGCTATGGCTACACCTTC.

This clone showed up just a few times. V and J are TRBV6-8 and TRBJ1-5; D unclear. Per the germline V gene, CDR1 is MNHGY and CDR2 is SAAAGT. The CDR3 extends over 13 amino acids. V was clipped by 6 bases and J by 5 bases, with 11 bases between them. The CDR3 protein is CASSSTEYQPQHF. Here the CDR3 DNA reads TGTGCCAGCAGCTCAACAGAGTATCAGCCCCAGCATTTT.